A single sample is the source of the 2 T cell receptor beta chains below, sequenced in a study of T cell responses to AZD1222 COVID-19 vaccine. The protocol was immunoSEQ multiplex PCR, while the TCRdb copy is restricted to in-frame clones and leaves out a portion. The table lists approximately 260,000 clones, roughly 93% of them singletons, with 0.55% in the top ten. Here the sequenced sample was peripheral blood, taken on day 0 of AZD1222 vaccination. The origin of the receptors is an adult in good health.

The sample holds one count of this clone. The rearrangement joins TRBV10-2 to TRBJ2-7; either TRBD1 or TRBD2 may supply D (5 bases each). This CDR3 spans 14 amino acids. Germline V gene data show CDR1 as WSHSY and CDR2 as SAAADI. V was cut by 4 bases and J by 2 bases, with 12 bases left in between. CDR3 sequence (DNA): TGCGCCAGCAGTGTGGGTGGGGACCCCTACGAGCAGTACTTC. Translation: CASSVGGDPYEQYF.

The V call is TRBV10-3, the J call TRBJ1-2, with 8 bases aligning to TRBD1. The CDR3 is made up of 15 amino acids. Germline CDR1 reads ENHRY; CDR2 reads SYGVKD. The V segment lost 10 bases and the J segment 4 bases; nucleotides outside the gene matches: 14. CDR3 region: CATGAGGGLGYGYTF. The CDR3 nucleotides are TGTGCCACGGGGGCAGGGGGCGGGCTCGGCTATGGCTACACCTTC.